The present entry profiles one T cell receptor beta chain with its context. Antigen: not known. The sample is drawn from a study of persistence of HIV-infected CD4 T cells. Across the whole study: Isolated cells were CMV- and HIV-1 Gag-responding CD4+ T cells. Up to about 200 mL blood was drawn at multiple time points; a couple of donors had single-time leukapheresis. Findings and limits, study-wide: Antigen-responding cells were enriched for degenerate expanded CDR3beta sequences.

The libraries were made with immunoSEQ version 4 in survey mode. Assay: immunoSEQ multiplex PCR; the TCRdb copy retains only in-frame clones and omits some. There are 50,000 to 65,000 clones in the sample; 65% to 80% occur only once, and more than 1.5% lies in the top ten. The CDR3 contains 17 residues. With 3 bases removed from V and 14 bases from J, the gap between germline ends came to 28 bases. Germline V gene lookup returns CDR1 ENHRY and CDR2 SYGVKD. An overlapping HIV-1 Gag peptide pool stimulated these cells at 0.95 to 1 ug/peptide/mL. Sorted nonresponding memory CD4+ T cells were CD40L-negative, CD69-negative, CD45RO-high. Donors had CD4+ T cell counts above 400 cells/uL and were CMV-seropositive.

The clonotype was recovered from an adult man with HIV who was CMV-seropositive. V and J are TRBV10-3 and TRBJ1-4, with D possibly being TRBD1 (5 bases). Sequenced material: CD4+ T cells sorted from PBMCs after roughly 18-hour stimulation, taken from a patient who received antiretroviral therapy. The CDR3 protein is CAISEGASGLAHRGLFF. The CDR3 bases are TGTGCCATCAGTGAAGGGGCCTCGGGGTTGGCCCATCGGGGGCTGTTTTTT.